This T cell receptor beta chain appears in the sequencing data of a study of blood T cell repertoires in COVID-19. Generated by immunoSEQ multiplex PCR, the TCRdb table keeps only in-frame clones and is missing some. The data contain roughly 150,000 clones, 70% to 90% of them seen just once; the ten biggest clones take up about 2.7%. Germline V gene sequence: CDR1 MNHNY, CDR2 SVGAGI (reference sequence). The CDR3 totals 14 residues. V shed 7 bases and J shed 4 bases, with 17 bases lying between them. The clonotype originates from a woman older than 75 with COVID-19, enrolled during active disease. This chain links TRBV6-6 with TRBJ2-7; TRBD2 is a possible D gene (5 bases). The material sequenced was peripheral blood. The DNA of the CDR3 is TGTGCCAGCACCCAACTTGGGAGCCAATACGAGCAGTACTTC. Its protein product is CASTQLGSQYEQYF.